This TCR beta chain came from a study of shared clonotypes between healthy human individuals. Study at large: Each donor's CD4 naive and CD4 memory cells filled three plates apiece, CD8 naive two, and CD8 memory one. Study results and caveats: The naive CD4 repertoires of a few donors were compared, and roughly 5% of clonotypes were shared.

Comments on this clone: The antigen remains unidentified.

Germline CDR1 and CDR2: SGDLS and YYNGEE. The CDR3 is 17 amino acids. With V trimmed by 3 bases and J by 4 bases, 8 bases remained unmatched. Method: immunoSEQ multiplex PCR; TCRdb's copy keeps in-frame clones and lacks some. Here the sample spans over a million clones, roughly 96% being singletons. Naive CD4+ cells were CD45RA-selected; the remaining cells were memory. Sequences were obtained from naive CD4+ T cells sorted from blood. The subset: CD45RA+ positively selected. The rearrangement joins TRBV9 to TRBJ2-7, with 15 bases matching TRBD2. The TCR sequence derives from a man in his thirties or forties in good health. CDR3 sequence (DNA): TGTGCCAGCAGCGGAGGGACTAGCGGGAGGCAGCATTACGAGCAGTACTTC. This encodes CASSGGTSGRQHYEQYF.